The rows below give T cell receptor beta chains drawn from one sample of a study of blood T cells in healthy people across ages. TCRdb re-called the 5' RACE reads with MiXCR, one entry per CDR3 protein. The table records approximately 850,000 distinct CDR3 sequences, around two fifths of them present only once. The sequencing input was blood. The origin of the receptors is a man in his sixties in good health. Both conserved end residues are part of each CDR3. The D gene is left open where the match is weak. Part of the rows lack a size; the others show once, few, many or a class for expanded clones.

NA | TRBJ1-4 | NA | TRBV7-9 | CASSLAVGATNEKLFF | TGTGCCAGCAGCTTAGCAGTTGGGGCAACTAATGAAAAACTGTTTTTT
TRBD2 | TRBJ2-3 | few | TRBV7-2 | CASSLLAGGTSGTDTQYF | TGTGCCAGCAGCTTATTAGCGGGGGGGACCTCAGGCACAGATACGCAGTATTTT
NA | TRBJ2-3 | NA | TRBV5-1 | CASRITGIRTDTQYF | TGCGCCAGCAGAATTACAGGGATAAGGACAGATACGCAGTATTTT
NA | TRBJ2-2 | NA | TRBV18 | CASSRFPLASNTGELFF | TGTGCCAGCTCTCGTTTCCCGCTAGCGTCCAACACCGGGGAGCTGTTTTTT
NA | TRBJ1-1 | NA | TRBV12-3/TRBV12-4 | CASTPAFNTEAFF | TGTGCCAGCACCCCGGCGTTTAACACTGAAGCTTTCTTT
TRBD1 | TRBJ1-4 | NA | TRBV27 | CASMPQGAGEKLFF | TGTGCCAGCATGCCTCAGGGGGCGGGTGAAAAACTGTTTTTT
NA | TRBJ2-1 | many | TRBV7-2 | CASSFQGMEQFF | TGTGCCAGCAGCTTTCAGGGGATGGAGCAGTTCTTC
TRBD1 | TRBJ2-7 | many | TRBV6-6 | CASSYSGQSYEQYF | TGTGCCAGCAGTTACTCGGGACAGAGCTACGAGCAGTACTTC
NA | TRBJ1-6 | NA | TRBV5-1 | CASSLGGNGSPLHF | TGCGCCAGCAGCTTGGGAGGAAACGGTTCACCCCTCCACTTT
TRBD2 | TRBJ2-1 | NA | TRBV20-1 | CSGRLAGNNEQFF | TGCAGTGGCAGACTAGCGGGGAACAATGAGCAGTTCTTC
NA | TRBJ1-6 | few | TRBV12-3/TRBV12-4 | CASSSVAGELSNSPLHF | TGTGCCAGCAGTTCCGTCGCAGGGGAACTAAGTAATTCACCCCTCCACTTT
NA | TRBJ2-5 | once | TRBV5-1 | CASSLTDSQETQYF | TGCGCCAGCAGCCTTACGGACTCCCAAGAGACCCAGTACTTC
TRBD2 | TRBJ2-3 | NA | TRBV4-3 | CASSLGTSGRDTQYF | TGCGCCAGCAGCCTTGGGACTAGCGGGCGAGATACGCAGTATTTT
NA | TRBJ1-6 | NA | TRBV15 | CATSRGGLSSPLHF | TGTGCCACCAGCAGGGGGGGTCTTTCTTCACCCCTCCACTTT
NA | TRBJ2-4 | NA | TRBV11-1 | CASSKDRGARTKNSQYF | TGTGCCAGCAGCAAAGATAGGGGGGCTCGGACCAAAAACAGTCAGTACTTC